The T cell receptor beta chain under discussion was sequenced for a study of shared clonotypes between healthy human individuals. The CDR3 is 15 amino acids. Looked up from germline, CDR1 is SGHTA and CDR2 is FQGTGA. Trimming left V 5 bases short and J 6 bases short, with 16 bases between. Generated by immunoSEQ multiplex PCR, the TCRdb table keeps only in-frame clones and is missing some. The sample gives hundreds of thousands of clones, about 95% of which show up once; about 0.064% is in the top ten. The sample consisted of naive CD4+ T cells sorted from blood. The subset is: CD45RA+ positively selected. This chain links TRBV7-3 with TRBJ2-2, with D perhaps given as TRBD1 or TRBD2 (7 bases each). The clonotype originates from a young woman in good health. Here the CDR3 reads CASSPRGGQAGELFF. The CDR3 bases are TGTGCCAGCAGCCCCAGGGGGGGCCAGGCCGGGGAGCTGTTTTTT.